One sample yielded the 28 T cell receptor beta chains listed below, sequenced in a study of shared clonotypes between healthy human individuals. TCRdb keeps only in-frame clones here, not all; method: immunoSEQ multiplex PCR. The sample lists about a million clones, 65% to 80% occurring once. The specimen sequenced was memory CD4+ T cells sorted from blood. The subset denotes: CD45RA-negative fraction. The receptors were sampled from a young man in good health.

V is TRBV25-1 and J is TRBJ1-3, with D unclear. This CDR3 is built from 14 residues. Germline-derived CDR1 and CDR2 are MGHDK and SYGVNS. The ends were cut back, 7 bases at V and 1 base at J, with 11 bases in the middle. CDR3 sequence: CASKRGGSGNTIYF. In DNA form, the CDR3 reads TGTGCCAGCAAGAGAGGTGGGTCTGGAAACACCATATATTTT.

About this clone itself: The same CDR3 also results from other DNA sequences found in this sample. The V gene is TRBV9, the J gene TRBJ2-1, with 7 bases identical to TRBD2. CDR1 SGDLS and CDR2 YYNGEE come from the germline V gene. This CDR3 is built from 15 residues. Unmatched junction bases numbered 6, after V lost 6 bases and J lost 0 bases. The CDR3 DNA is TGTGCCAGCAACAGAGGCGGGAGCTCCTACAATGAGCAGTTCTTC. This codes for CASNRGGSSYNEQFF.

Regarding this clone: Other nucleotide sequences from this sample produce the same CDR3. CDR3 DNA: TGTGCCAGCAGTTACGTGGACGAGCAGTACTTC. Amino acid sequence: CASSYVDEQYF. The chain couples TRBV6-5 to TRBJ2-7; D not resolved. The CDR3 runs 11 residues. V lost 2 bases and J lost 5, with 4 bases in between. CDR1 is MNHEY and CDR2 is SVGAGI in the germline V gene.

The J gene is TRBJ1-4, the V gene TRBV7-9; D is uncertain. V lost 5 bases and J 0 bases, leaving 10 bases between the germline ends. CDR3 size: 15 residues. In germline, CDR1 is SEHNR, CDR2 FQNEAQ (reference sequence). CDR3 in amino acids: CASSQRLATNEKLFF. CDR3 bases: TGTGCCAGCAGCCAAAGGCTAGCAACTAATGAAAAACTGTTTTTT. Full variable domain (remainder filled in from reference TRBV7-9 and TRBJ1-4): DTGVSQNPRHKITKRGQNVTFRCDPISEHNRLYWYRQTLGQGPEFLTYFQNEAQLEKSRLLSDRFSAERPKGSFSTLEIQRTEQGDSAMYLCASSQRLATNEKLFFGSGTQLSVL.

The J gene is TRBJ2-3, the V gene TRBV13; D ambiguous. V lost 4 bases to trimming and J lost 5 bases, with 19 bases between them. The germline gives CDR1 PRHDT, CDR2 FYEKMQ (reference sequence). The CDR3 is made up of 16 amino acids. The CDR3 loop is CASSSPRWEGGDTQYF. The CDR3 region has the DNA TGTGCCAGCAGCTCCCCCAGGTGGGAAGGTGGAGATACGCAGTATTTT.

This clone was observed a single time. This sequence joins TRBV6-1 and TRBJ1-5, with D uncertain. The CDR3 is made up of 15 amino acids. Germline V gene lookup returns CDR1 MNHNS and CDR2 SASEGT. Trimming pared 2 bases from V and 0 bases from J, leaving 8 bases between. DNA for the CDR3: TGTGCCAGCAGTGAAACAGATTTTAGCAATCAGCCCCAGCATTTT. Translating gives CASSETDFSNQPQHF.

The gene calls are TRBV5-1 and TRBJ1-5; 7 bases are a match to TRBD1. The germline gives CDR1 SGHRS, CDR2 YFSETQ. There are 15 residues in the CDR3. Trimming at V came to 4 bases and at J to 2 bases, leaving 6 bases not matched to a gene. The CDR3 loop is CASSKQGMGNQPQHF. The DNA for the CDR3 is TGCGCCAGCAGCAAACAGGGGATGGGCAATCAGCCCCAGCATTTT. Supplemented by reference TRBV5-1 and TRBJ1-5, the full variable domain reads KAGVTQTPRYLIKTRGQQVTLSCSPISGHRSVSWYQQTPGQGLQFLFEYFSETQRNKGNFPGRFSGRQFSNSRSEMNVSTLELGDSALYLCASSKQGMGNQPQHFGDGTRLSIL.

This clone was counted once. The CDR3 coding sequence is TGTGCCAGCAGCCCAAATAGTCAGGGAGAAGCTTTCTTT. Amino acids: CASSPNSQGEAFF. This sequence joins TRBV9 and TRBJ1-1, with D possibly matching TRBD1 (5 bases). The CDR3 covers 13 residues. V lost 4 bases to trimming and J lost 8 bases, with 15 bases between them. Germline assignment: CDR1 SGDLS and CDR2 YYNGEE. Combining the CDR3 with reference TRBV9 and TRBJ1-1 gives the whole variable domain DSGVTQTPKHLITATGQRVTLRCSPRSGDLSVYWYQQSLDQGLQFLIQYYNGEERAKGNILERFSAQQFPDLHSELNLSSLELGDSALYFCASSPNSQGEAFFGQGTRLTVV.

CDR3 protein: CASRASGRDQYF. The CDR3 DNA follows: TGTGCCAGCAGGGCCTCAGGGCGGGATCAGTACTTC. The V gene is TRBV7-9, the J gene TRBJ2-7, with TRBD2 as a possible D gene (6 bases). V was trimmed by 6 bases and J by 10 bases, leaving 16 bases between them. Looked up from germline, CDR1 is SEHNR and CDR2 is FQNEAQ (reference sequence). The CDR3 has 12 residues.

This chain connects TRBV5-4 to TRBJ1-4; TRBD1 matches at 7 bases. The CDR3 sequence is 14 residues long. Germline V lookup: CDR1 SGHNT, CDR2 YYREEE (reference sequence). The trim removed 4 bases at V and 3 bases at J, leaving 3 bases unmatched. The DNA of the CDR3 is TGTGCCAGCAGCCGCAGGGGGTCTAATGAAAAACTGTTTTTT. Its protein product is CASSRRGSNEKLFF.

This chain links TRBV30 with TRBJ2-2; 12 bases map to TRBD2. Losses at the gene ends were 7 bases for V and 1 base for J; bases not matched to a gene: 7. This CDR3 spans 16 amino acids. CDR1 is GTSNPN, CDR2 SVGIG, per germline (reference sequence). The CDR3, as DNA: TGTGCCTCGCGACTAGCGGGGGATATGAACACCGGGGAGCTGTTTTTT. It specifies CASRLAGDMNTGELFF.

The sample holds a few counts of this clone. The chain links TRBV5-1 to TRBJ1-6, with no clear D. Germline loops: CDR1 SGHRS, CDR2 YFSETQ. This CDR3 spans 14 amino acids. The V gene lost 4 bases and the J gene lost 13 bases, with 18 bases spanning the gap. CDR3 sequence (DNA): TGCGCCAGCAGCCCGGACTCCAAGGGAGTTCCCCTCCACTTT. Its translation is CASSPDSKGVPLHF.

The chain combines TRBV11-3 with TRBJ1-1, with D perhaps matching TRBD1 (5 bases). The CDR3 is 13 residues long. The V end lost 3 bases, the J end lost 4 bases, and 9 bases lay between the germline ends. Germline lookup yields CDR1 SGHNT and CDR2 YENEEA. The CDR3 coding sequence is TGTGCCAGCAGCTTGAGGCAGGGCACTGAAGCTTTCTTT. This gives the protein CASSLRQGTEAFF.

The chain uses TRBV9 and TRBJ2-3; D remains ambiguous. Trimming removed 3 bases at V and 6 bases at J, with 11 bases between. Germline assignment: CDR1 SGDLS and CDR2 YYNGEE. There are 13 residues in the CDR3. The CDR3 spells CASSAHFLDTQYF. CDR3 bases: TGTGCCAGCAGCGCTCATTTCCTCGATACGCAGTATTTT. The full variable domain, in which reference TRBV9 and TRBJ2-3 provide the parts outside the CDR3, is DSGVTQTPKHLITATGQRVTLRCSPRSGDLSVYWYQQSLDQGLQFLIQYYNGEERAKGNILERFSAQQFPDLHSELNLSSLELGDSALYFCASSAHFLDTQYFGPGTRLTVL.

The chain has TRBV6-1 and TRBJ2-1; 10 nucleotides line up with TRBD2. V shed 4 bases, J shed 5 bases, and the junction held 5 bases outside the gene matches. Germline loops: CDR1 MNHNS, CDR2 SASEGT. This CDR3 contains 15 residues. DNA of the CDR3: TGTGCCAGCAGTGCCGGGACTAGCGCACACAATGAGCAGTTCTTC. Its protein is CASSAGTSAHNEQFF.

The J gene is TRBJ2-6, the V gene TRBV18, with 8 bases identical to TRBD1. The germline gives CDR1 KGHSH, CDR2 LQKENI. The ends lost 4 bases at V and 0 bases at J; junction bases unmatched: 11. This CDR3 contains 19 residues. CDR3 sequence (DNA): TGTGCCAGCTCACTAACTTCCGGGACAGGCTTCTCTGGGGCCAACGTCCTGACTTTC. Translating it yields CASSLTSGTGFSGANVLTF.

The chain joins TRBV11-3 to TRBJ2-1; D ambiguous. In germline, CDR1 is SGHNT, CDR2 YENEEA. V was trimmed by 1 base and J by 5 bases, leaving 18 bases between them. The CDR3 runs to 17 residues. The CDR3 DNA sequence: TGTGCCAGCAGCTTAGGAACGGTGACAACCAGGAACAATGAGCAGTTCTTC. This gives the protein CASSLGTVTTRNNEQFF.

The chain has TRBV2 and TRBJ1-6; D unresolved. This CDR3 has 14 amino acids. CDR1 SNHLY and CDR2 FYNNEI come from the germline V gene. Trimming took off 7 bases at V and 6 bases at J, with 13 bases between the two ends. The CDR3 spells CASTREGGNSPLHF. For the CDR3, the DNA is TGTGCCAGCACCCGGGAGGGCGGTAATTCACCCCTCCACTTT. The full variable domain, with the rest looked up from reference TRBV2 and TRBJ1-6, is EPEVTQTPSHQVTQMGQEVILRCVPISNHLYFYWYRQILGQKVEFLVSFYNNEISEKSEIFDDQFSVERPDGSNFTLKIRSTKLEDSAMYFCASTREGGNSPLHFGNGTRLTVT.

This chain connects TRBV5-1 to TRBJ2-1, with 9 bases matching TRBD1. The trim removed 5 bases at V and 6 bases at J, leaving 6 bases unmatched. The CDR3 is 14 amino acids. Germline CDR1 SGHRS, CDR2 YFSETQ. CDR3 coding DNA: TGCGCCAGCAGTCCCGGGACAGGGTTCAATGAGCAGTTCTTC. Its translation: CASSPGTGFNEQFF.

This clone was counted a few times. This same CDR3 is encoded by further DNA sequences in the sample. This chain connects TRBV28 to TRBJ1-3, with 7 bases identical to TRBD1. Germline CDR1 is MDHEN and CDR2 is SYDVKM. With 6 bases clipped from V and 0 bases from J, the junction kept 2 bases outside the gene matches. The CDR3 extends over 14 amino acids. CDR3 residues: CASSRQGSGNTIYF. DNA for the CDR3: TGTGCCAGCAGCCGACAGGGCTCTGGAAACACCATATATTTT.

As for this clone: A much larger clone differs from this one at a single base, so this may be a read error. The genes are TRBV11-1 and TRBJ2-3; D gene unclear. Germline lookup yields CDR1 SGHAT and CDR2 FQDESV (reference sequence). The V end lost 1 base, the J end lost 4 bases, and 3 bases lay between the germline ends. The CDR3 is made up of 12 amino acids. In DNA, the CDR3 is TGTGCCAGCAGCTTAGAGGCAGATACGCAGTATTTT. Its protein product is CASSLEADTQYF.

This clone was counted a single time. The V gene is TRBV30, the J gene TRBJ1-2, with D possibly matching TRBD1 (6 bases). The ends were cut back, 2 bases at V and 8 bases at J, with 15 bases in the middle. CDR1 is GTSNPN and CDR2 is SVGIG in the germline V gene (reference sequence). The CDR3 totals 13 residues. CDR3 region: CAWSSSGAGGYTF. The CDR3 nucleotides read TGTGCCTGGAGTTCGTCGGGGGCAGGCGGCTACACCTTC. Drawing the rest from reference TRBV30 and TRBJ1-2, the complete variable domain is SQTIHQWPATLVQPVGSPLSLECTVEGTSNPNLYWYRQAAGRGLQLLFYSVGIGQISSEVPQNLSASRPQDRQFILSSKKLLLSDSGFYLCAWSSSGAGGYTFGSGTRLTVV.

The V gene is TRBV9, the J gene TRBJ2-7, with 9 bases matching TRBD2. The V gene's germline CDR1 is SGDLS and CDR2 YYNGEE. V gave up 0 bases and J gave up 4 bases; unmatched junction bases: 5. The CDR3 spans 15 residues. CDR3 nucleotide sequence: TGTGCCAGCAGCGTAGGGGCTAGCGGGGCATACGAGCAGTACTTC. Translated, it gives CASSVGASGAYEQYF.

This chain connects TRBV4-3 to TRBJ1-2, with a weak D call TRBD1 (5 bases). Trimming stripped 1 base from V and 5 bases from J, with 14 bases between. Germline V gives CDR1 LGHNA, CDR2 YSLEER. This CDR3 spans 15 amino acids. Here the CDR3 DNA reads TGCGCCAGCAGCCAAGCCTTTGGGGGGTTTTATGGCTACACCTTC. It codes for CASSQAFGGFYGYTF.

The gene calls are TRBV2 and TRBJ2-2; TRBD1 agrees at 9 bases. Germline values: CDR1 SNHLY, CDR2 FYNNEI. This CDR3 is 17 amino acids long. The V segment lost 6 bases and the J segment 4 bases; nucleotides outside the gene matches: 12. This CDR3 is CASRPYPGQGSTGELFF. The CDR3 DNA follows: TGTGCCAGCAGACCATACCCTGGACAGGGGAGCACCGGGGAGCTGTTTTTT.

The chain carries TRBV28 and TRBJ2-7; D remains unclear. The CDR3 extends over 12 amino acids. Germline V gene sequence: CDR1 MDHEN, CDR2 SYDVKM. The V and J ends lost 6 bases and 7 bases respectively, with 13 bases between them. Here the CDR3 reads CASSGRTSEQYF. The CDR3 DNA reads as TGTGCCAGCAGCGGACGGACGTCTGAGCAGTACTTC. The whole variable domain, remainder taken from reference TRBV28 and TRBJ2-7, is DVKVTQSSRYLVKRTGEKVFLECVQDMDHENMFWYRQDPGLGLRLIYFSYDVKMKEKGDIPEGYSVSREKKERFSLILESASTNQTSMYLCASSGRTSEQYFGPGTRLTVT.

The chain employs TRBV7-9 and TRBJ2-7; 12 bases are a match to TRBD2. The CDR3 loop spans 15 amino acids. CDR1 and CDR2 (germline): SEHNR, FQNEAQ (reference sequence). V was clipped by 6 bases and J by 4 bases; unmatched bases: 7. The CDR3 nucleotides read TGTGCCAGCAGTCGGACTAGCGGGAAAGGGTACGAGCAGTACTTC. It is translated as CASSRTSGKGYEQYF.

The chain combines TRBV29-1 with TRBJ2-7; TRBD2 agrees at 8 bases. CDR1 and CDR2 from the germline V gene are SQVTM and ANQGSEA. This CDR3 is built from 12 residues. V was pared by 8 bases and J by 1 base, with 4 bases of the junction left unmatched. CDR3 sequence: CSIKRESYEQYF. As DNA, the CDR3 is TGCAGCATAAAGCGGGAGTCCTACGAGCAGTACTTC.